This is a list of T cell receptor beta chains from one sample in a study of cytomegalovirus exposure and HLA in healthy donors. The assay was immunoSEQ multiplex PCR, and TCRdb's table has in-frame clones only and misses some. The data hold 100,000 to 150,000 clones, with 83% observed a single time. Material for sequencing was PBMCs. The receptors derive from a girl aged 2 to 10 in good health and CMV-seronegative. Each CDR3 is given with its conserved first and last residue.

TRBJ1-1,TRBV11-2,CASSTGGGLLRTEAFF
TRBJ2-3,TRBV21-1,CASPKGRGWGLTDTQYF
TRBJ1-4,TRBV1,CTSSRGLAGTANEKLFF
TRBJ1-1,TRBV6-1,CASSAVRGGVNTEAFF
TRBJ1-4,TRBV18,CASSPTGTAEKLFF
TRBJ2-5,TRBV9,CASSVGLATETQYF
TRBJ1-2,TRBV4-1,CASSPSGLPGGYTF
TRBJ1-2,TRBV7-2,CASSLVGRGYGYTF
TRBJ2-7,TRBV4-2,CASSPRGQGAGEQYF
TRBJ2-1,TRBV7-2,CASSLISGGYNEQFF
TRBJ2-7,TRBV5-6,CAEMTAGVTYEQYF
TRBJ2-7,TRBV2,CASSDAGFLNEQYF
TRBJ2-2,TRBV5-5,CASSGDREISTGELFF
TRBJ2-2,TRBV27,CASSTTPTSSGELFF
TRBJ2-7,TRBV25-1,CASSDTTGSSYEQYF
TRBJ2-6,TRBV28,CASSLTGSGANVLTF
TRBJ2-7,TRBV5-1,CASSSRTGGAYEQYF
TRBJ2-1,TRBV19,CASSTRTSGIGSYNEQFF
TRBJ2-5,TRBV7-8,CATRRLAGGLQETQYF
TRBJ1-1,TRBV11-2,CASSSDRVNTEAFF
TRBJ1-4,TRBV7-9,CASSLARGEDEKLFF
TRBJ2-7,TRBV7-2,CASSSLPSEQYF
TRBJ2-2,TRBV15,CATSNQGALSGELFF
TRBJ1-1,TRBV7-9,CASSEDNTEAFF
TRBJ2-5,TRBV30,CAWSEDSQETQYF
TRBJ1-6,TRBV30,CAWNGRASYNSPLHF
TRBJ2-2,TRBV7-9,CASSNTGDGSGELFF
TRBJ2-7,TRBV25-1,CASSEGRGRSYEQYF
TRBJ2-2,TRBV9,CASSVGGGSNTGELFF
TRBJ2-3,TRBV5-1,CASSSSGGSTDTQYF
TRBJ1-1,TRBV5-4,CASSSRGDYTEAFF
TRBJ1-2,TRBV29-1,CSVEAGQTTNYGYTF
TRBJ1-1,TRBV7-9,CASSPPGLPKLDTEAFF
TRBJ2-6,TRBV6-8,CASLRKGTGRAGANVLTF
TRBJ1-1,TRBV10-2,CASSDPGRVNTEAFF
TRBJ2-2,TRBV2,CASSLPGLAMTGELFF
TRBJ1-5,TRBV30,CAWSLAGNQPQHF
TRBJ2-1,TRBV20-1,CSANLVDEQFF
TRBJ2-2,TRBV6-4,CASSSGNTGELFF
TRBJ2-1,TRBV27,CASSSGWSYNEQFF
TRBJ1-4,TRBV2,CASSNRMGEKLFF